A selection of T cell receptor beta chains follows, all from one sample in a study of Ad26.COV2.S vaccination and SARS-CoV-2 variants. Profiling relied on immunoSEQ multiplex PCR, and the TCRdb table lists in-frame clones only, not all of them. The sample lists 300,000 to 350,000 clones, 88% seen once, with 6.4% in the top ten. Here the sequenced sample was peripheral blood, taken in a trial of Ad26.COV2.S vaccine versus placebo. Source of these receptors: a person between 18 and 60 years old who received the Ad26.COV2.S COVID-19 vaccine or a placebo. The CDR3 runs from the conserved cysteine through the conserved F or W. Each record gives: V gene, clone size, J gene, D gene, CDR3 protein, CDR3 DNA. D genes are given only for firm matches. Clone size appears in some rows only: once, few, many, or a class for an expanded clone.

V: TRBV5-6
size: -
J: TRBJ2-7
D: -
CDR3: CASSFTSAGQGGEQYF
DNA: TGTGCCAGCAGCTTCACCTCCGCCGGACAGGGAGGGGAGCAGTACTTC

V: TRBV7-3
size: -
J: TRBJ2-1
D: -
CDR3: CASSLGDANEQFF
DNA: TGTGCCAGCAGCTTAGGTGATGCCAATGAGCAGTTCTTC

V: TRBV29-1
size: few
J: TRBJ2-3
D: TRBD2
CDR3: CSVGLAGGTDTQYF
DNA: TGCAGCGTTGGACTAGCGGGAGGGACAGATACGCAGTATTTT

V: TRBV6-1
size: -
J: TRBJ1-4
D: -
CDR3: CASSDGSNEKLFF
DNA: TGTGCCAGCAGTGATGGGTCGAATGAAAAACTGTTTTTT

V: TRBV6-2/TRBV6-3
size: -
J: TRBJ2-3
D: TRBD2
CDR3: CASTPGVAGAGDTQYF
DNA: TGTGCCAGCACCCCGGGGGTCGCGGGAGCGGGAGATACGCAGTATTTT

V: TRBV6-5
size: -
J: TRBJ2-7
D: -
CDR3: CASSYKAREYF
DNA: TGTGCCAGCAGTTACAAGGCAAGGGAGTACTTC

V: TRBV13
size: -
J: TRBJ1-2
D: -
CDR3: CASSLGLPGVYGYTF
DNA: TGTGCCAGCAGCTTAGGCCTACCAGGGGTCTATGGCTACACCTTC

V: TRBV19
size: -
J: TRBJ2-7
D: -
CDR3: CASRYDADSYEQYF
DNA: TGTGCCAGTAGATACGATGCCGACAGTTACGAGCAGTACTTC

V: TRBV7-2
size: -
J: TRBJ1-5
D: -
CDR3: CASTQLWSRGSGEQPQHF
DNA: TGTGCCAGCACCCAGCTTTGGTCCCGAGGTTCAGGGGAACAGCCCCAGCATTTT

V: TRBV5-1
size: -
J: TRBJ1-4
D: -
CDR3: CASSLVGSREKLFF
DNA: TGCGCCAGCAGCTTGGTGGGGAGTCGGGAAAAACTGTTTTTT

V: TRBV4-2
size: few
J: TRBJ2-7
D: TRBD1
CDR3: CASSQRGQEDEQYF
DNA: TGTGCCAGCAGCCAGAGGGGACAGGAGGACGAGCAGTACTTC

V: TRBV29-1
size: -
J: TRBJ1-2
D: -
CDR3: CSVEGLDGAAYGYTF
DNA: TGCAGCGTTGAAGGGCTGGACGGTGCCGCCTATGGCTACACCTTC

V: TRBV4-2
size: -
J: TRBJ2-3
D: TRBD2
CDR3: CASSQDPRLAGSTDTQYF
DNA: TGTGCCAGCAGCCAAGATCCCAGACTAGCGGGTAGCACAGATACGCAGTATTTT

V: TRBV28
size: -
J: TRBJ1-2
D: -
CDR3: CASSTSSRPSNYGYTF
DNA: TGTGCCAGCAGCACCTCCTCAAGGCCCTCTAATTATGGCTACACCTTC

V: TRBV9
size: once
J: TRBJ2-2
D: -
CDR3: CASSAGLSNTGELFF
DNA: TGTGCCAGCAGCGCGGGACTTAGTAACACCGGGGAGCTGTTTTTT

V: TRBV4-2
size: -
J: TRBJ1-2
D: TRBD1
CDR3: CASSHGTGQGYTF
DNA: TGTGCCAGCAGCCATGGGACAGGGCAAGGCTACACCTTC

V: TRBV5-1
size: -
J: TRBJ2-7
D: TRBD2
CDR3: CASRTSGATYEQYF
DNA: TGCGCCAGCAGGACTAGCGGGGCAACCTACGAGCAGTACTTC

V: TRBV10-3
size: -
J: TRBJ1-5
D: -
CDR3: CAISESRGSNQPQHF
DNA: TGTGCCATCAGTGAGTCTCGGGGGTCTAATCAGCCCCAGCATTTT

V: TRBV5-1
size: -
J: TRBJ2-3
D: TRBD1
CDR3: CASGTGSTDTQYF
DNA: TGCGCCAGCGGGACAGGGTCTACAGATACGCAGTATTTT

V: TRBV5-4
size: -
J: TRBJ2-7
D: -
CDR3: CASSLRYEQYF
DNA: TGTGCCAGCAGCTTGAGGTACGAGCAGTACTTC

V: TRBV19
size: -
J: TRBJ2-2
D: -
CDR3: CASSITGETGELFF
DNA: TGTGCCAGTAGTATCACGGGCGAGACCGGGGAGCTGTTTTTT

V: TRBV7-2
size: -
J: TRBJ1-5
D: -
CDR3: CASSLEGVQPQHF
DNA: TGTGCCAGCAGCTTAGAAGGAGTGCAGCCCCAGCATTTT

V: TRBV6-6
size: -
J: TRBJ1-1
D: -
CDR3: CASSYSKGDTEAFF
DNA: TGTGCCAGCAGTTACTCAAAGGGGGACACTGAAGCTTTCTTT

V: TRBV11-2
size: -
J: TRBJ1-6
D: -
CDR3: CASSSSARGGSPLHF
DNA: TGTGCCAGCAGCTCCTCCGCCCGAGGGGGATCACCCCTCCACTTT

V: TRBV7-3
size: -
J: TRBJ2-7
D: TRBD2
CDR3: CASSPLAGNEQYF
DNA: TGTGCCAGCAGCCCACTAGCGGGGAACGAGCAGTACTTC

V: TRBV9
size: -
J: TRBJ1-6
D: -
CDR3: CASSVRQGQDSPLHF
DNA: TGTGCCAGCAGCGTCCGCCAGGGGCAGGATTCACCCCTCCACTTT

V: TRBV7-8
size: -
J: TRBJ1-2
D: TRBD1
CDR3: CASSLASTGVRSNYGYTF
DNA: TGTGCCAGCAGCTTAGCTAGTACAGGGGTTAGGTCTAACTATGGCTACACCTTC

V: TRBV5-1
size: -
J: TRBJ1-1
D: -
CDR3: CASSLEGGMNTEAFF
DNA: TGCGCCAGCAGCTTGGAGGGAGGGATGAACACTGAAGCTTTCTTT

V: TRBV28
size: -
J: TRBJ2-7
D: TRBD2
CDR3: CASLRQLGTSGRRYEQYF
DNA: TGTGCCAGCCTTCGACAGCTTGGGACTAGCGGGAGGAGATACGAGCAGTACTTC

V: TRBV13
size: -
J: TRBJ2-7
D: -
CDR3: CASSFSGGSYEQYF
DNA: TGTGCCAGCAGCTTCTCTGGCGGCTCCTACGAGCAGTACTTC

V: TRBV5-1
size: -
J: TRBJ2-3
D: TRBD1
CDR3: CASSLGGQGAPTDTQYF
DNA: TGCGCCAGCAGCTTGGGGGGACAGGGGGCCCCCACAGATACGCAGTATTTT

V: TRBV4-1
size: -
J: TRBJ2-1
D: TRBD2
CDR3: CASSQALLVSGGVGNEQFF
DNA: TGCGCCAGCAGCCAGGCCCTCCTCGTGAGCGGGGGGGTTGGAAATGAGCAGTTCTTC

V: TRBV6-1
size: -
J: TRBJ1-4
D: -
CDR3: CASSEVRANEKLFF
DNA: TGTGCCAGCAGTGAAGTCCGGGCTAATGAAAAACTGTTTTTT

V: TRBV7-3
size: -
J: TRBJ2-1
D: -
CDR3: CASSLATASYNEQFF
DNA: TGTGCCAGCAGCTTAGCGACGGCCTCCTACAATGAGCAGTTCTTC

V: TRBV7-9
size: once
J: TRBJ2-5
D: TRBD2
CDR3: CASSSAGAQETQYF
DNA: TGTGCCAGCAGCTCAGCGGGGGCGCAAGAGACCCAGTACTTC

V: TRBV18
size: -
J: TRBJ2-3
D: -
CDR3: CASSPIPEAADTQYF
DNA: TGTGCCAGCTCACCTATCCCGGAGGCCGCAGATACGCAGTATTTT

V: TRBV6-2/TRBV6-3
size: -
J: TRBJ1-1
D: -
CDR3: CASTPWENTEAFF
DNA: TGTGCCAGCACCCCGTGGGAGAACACTGAAGCTTTCTTT

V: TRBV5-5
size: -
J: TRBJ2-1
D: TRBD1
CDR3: CASSRTGGNLNEQFF
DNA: TGTGCCAGCAGCCGGACAGGGGGTAATCTAAATGAGCAGTTCTTC

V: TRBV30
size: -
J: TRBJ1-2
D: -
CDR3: CAWRSDHPGGYTF
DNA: TGTGCCTGGAGGAGTGACCACCCTGGGGGCTACACCTTC

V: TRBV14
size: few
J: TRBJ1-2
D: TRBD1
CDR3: CASSHRQGGNGYTF
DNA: TGTGCCAGCAGCCACAGACAGGGAGGGAATGGCTACACCTTC

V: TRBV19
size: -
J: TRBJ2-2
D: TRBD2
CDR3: CASSVGLGVSTGELFF
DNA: TGTGCCAGTAGTGTGGGACTAGGTGTGAGTACCGGGGAGCTGTTTTTT

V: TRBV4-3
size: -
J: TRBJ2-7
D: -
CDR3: CASSQDLSLDEQYF
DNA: TGCGCCAGCAGCCAAGATCTTTCTCTCGACGAGCAGTACTTC

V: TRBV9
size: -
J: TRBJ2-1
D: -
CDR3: CASSAGTFSYNEQFF
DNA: TGTGCCAGCAGCGCAGGGACTTTTTCCTACAATGAGCAGTTCTTC

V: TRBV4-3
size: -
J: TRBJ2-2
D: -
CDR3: CASSQNVPGELFF
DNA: TGCGCCAGCAGCCAAAACGTACCCGGGGAGCTGTTTTTT

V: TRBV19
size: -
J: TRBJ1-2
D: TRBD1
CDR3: CASSIPGTDYGYTF
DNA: TGTGCCAGTAGTATACCCGGGACAGACTATGGCTACACCTTC

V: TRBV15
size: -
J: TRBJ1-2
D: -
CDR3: CATRPSGSNYGYTF
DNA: TGTGCCACCAGACCCTCGGGTAGTAACTATGGCTACACCTTC

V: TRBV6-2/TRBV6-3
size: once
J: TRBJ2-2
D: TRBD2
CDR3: CASSRTSGSWGGTGELFF
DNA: TGTGCCAGCAGTCGGACTAGCGGGAGCTGGGGTGGCACCGGGGAGCTGTTTTTT

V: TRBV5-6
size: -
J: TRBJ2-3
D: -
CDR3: CASSLPGRGTDTQYF
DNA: TGTGCCAGCAGCTTGCCGGGCAGGGGCACAGATACGCAGTATTTT

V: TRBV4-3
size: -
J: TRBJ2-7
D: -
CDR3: CASSQGSGIEQYF
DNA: TGCGCCAGCAGCCAAGGATCGGGTATCGAGCAGTACTTC

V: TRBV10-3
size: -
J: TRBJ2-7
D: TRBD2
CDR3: CAISESVGASGSNEQYF
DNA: TGTGCCATCAGTGAGTCAGTTGGGGCTAGCGGGAGTAACGAGCAGTACTTC

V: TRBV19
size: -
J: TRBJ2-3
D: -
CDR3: CASSIERGDTQYF
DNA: TGTGCCAGTAGTATAGAGCGAGGAGATACGCAGTATTTT

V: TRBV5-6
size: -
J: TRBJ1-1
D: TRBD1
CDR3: CASSRDSLNTEAFF
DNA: TGTGCCAGCAGCCGGGACAGCTTGAACACTGAAGCTTTCTTT

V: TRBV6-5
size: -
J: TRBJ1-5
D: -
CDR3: CASQPIGQSNQPQHF
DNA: TGTGCCAGCCAACCTATCGGACAGAGCAATCAGCCCCAGCATTTT

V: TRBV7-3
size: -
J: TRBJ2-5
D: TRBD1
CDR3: CASSLIRGPQETQYF
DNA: TGTGCCAGCAGCTTAATCAGGGGGCCACAAGAGACCCAGTACTTC

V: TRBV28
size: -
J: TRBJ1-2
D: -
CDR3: CASSSTGGRTYGYTF
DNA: TGTGCCAGCAGTTCAACGGGGGGCCGTACCTATGGCTACACCTTC

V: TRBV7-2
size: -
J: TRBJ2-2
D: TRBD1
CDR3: CASSSAGGTGELFF
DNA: TGTGCCAGCAGTTCGGCAGGGGGCACCGGGGAGCTGTTTTTT

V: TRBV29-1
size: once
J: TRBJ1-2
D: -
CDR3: CSEGSGGSYGYTF
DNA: TGCAGCGAGGGATCGGGGGGTAGCTATGGCTACACCTTC

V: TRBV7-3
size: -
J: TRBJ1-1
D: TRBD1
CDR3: CASSLKPTGYRGSTEAFF
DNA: TGTGCCAGCAGCTTAAAACCCACAGGGTACAGGGGTAGCACTGAAGCTTTCTTT